The clone carrying this T cell receptor beta chain has just one count. Clones were sequenced by immunoSEQ multiplex PCR, and TCRdb holds only the in-frame ones, with some missing. The table lists around 690,000 clones, about 90% of them singletons. The CDR3 contains 15 residues. Trimming took off 3 bases at V and 5 bases at J, with 17 bases between the two ends. Germline CDR1 and CDR2: MGHDK and SYGVNS. This sample is part of a study of shared clonotypes between healthy human individuals. The TCR originated in a man aged 18 to 29 in good health. Some clones in this sample may be carry-over from other donors' samples. Specimen: memory CD8+ T cells from PBMCs. The subset denotes: CD45RO+ cells pooled with CCR7-negative TemRA cells. The V call is TRBV25-1, the J call TRBJ2-7; weak D call: TRBD2 (6 bases). CDR3 coding DNA: TGTGCCAGCAGTGACCACAAGGAGGGTTCCGACGAGCAGTACTTC. It codes for CASSDHKEGSDEQYF.